This TCR beta chain was recovered during a study of CD4+ T cells in melanoma. Findings and caveats of the study: Diverse differentiation states were reported for melanoma neoantigen-specific CD4+ T cells. A reported correlation linked neoantigen-specific CD4+ T cells to CD8+, macrophage and B cell function.

As to this clone: Antigen: not known.

Using immunoSEQ multiplex PCR, the repertoire was profiled, and TCRdb retains in-frame clones only, with some absent. The sample carries some 150,000 clones, roughly 91% recorded once. Germline V gene sequence: CDR1 SGHNT, CDR2 YYREEE (reference sequence). V was clipped by 0 bases and J by 5 bases, with 12 bases between them. The CDR3 has 15 amino acids. This receptor was taken from a human donor with melanoma. The genes are TRBV5-4 and TRBJ2-1; D not resolved. CDR3 sequence reads: CASSLGNQEHNEQFF. CDR3 coding DNA: TGTGCCAGCAGCTTGGGCAACCAGGAGCACAATGAGCAGTTCTTC.